The text below deals with one T cell receptor (beta chain). Its antigen is currently unknown. This sample is part of a study of cytotoxic CD8 clonotypes in ibrutinib-treated CLL. Study summary: The patient breakdown showed ten to eleven relapsed/refractory and around 16 treatment-naive cases, with about 18 IGHV unmutated. Study-wide results and limits: Ibrutinib response saw clonality rise, and progression saw it return toward baseline.

Libraries were prepared by immunoSEQ multiplex PCR; TCRdb keeps only in-frame clonotypes and omits some of them. The table has roughly 190,000 clones, over 60% seen once. The source was PBMCs, collected after 24 months of ibrutinib treatment. This TCR derives from a human donor with chronic lymphocytic leukemia.

The CDR3 is CASSYSDGYNEQFF. The DNA of the CDR3 is TGTGCCAGCAGTTACTCGGACGGATACAATGAGCAGTTCTTC. The chain carries TRBV6-6 and TRBJ2-1; no reliable D call. V gave up 0 bases and J gave up 4 bases, with 7 bases separating them. The CDR3 covers 14 residues. Germline V CDR1 and CDR2: MNHNY, SVGAGI (reference sequence).